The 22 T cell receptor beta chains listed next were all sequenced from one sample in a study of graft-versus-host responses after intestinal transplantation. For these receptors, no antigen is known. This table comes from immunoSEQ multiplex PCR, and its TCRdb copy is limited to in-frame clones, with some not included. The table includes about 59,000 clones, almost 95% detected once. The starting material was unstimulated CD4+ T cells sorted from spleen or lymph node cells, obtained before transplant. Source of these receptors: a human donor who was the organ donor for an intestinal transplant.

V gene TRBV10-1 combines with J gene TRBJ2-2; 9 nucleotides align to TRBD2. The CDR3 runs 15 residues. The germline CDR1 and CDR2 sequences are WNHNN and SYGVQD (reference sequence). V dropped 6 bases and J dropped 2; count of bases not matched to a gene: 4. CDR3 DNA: TGCGCCAGCAGGCATAGCGGGGGTAACACCGGGGAGCTGTTTTTT. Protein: CASRHSGGNTGELFF.

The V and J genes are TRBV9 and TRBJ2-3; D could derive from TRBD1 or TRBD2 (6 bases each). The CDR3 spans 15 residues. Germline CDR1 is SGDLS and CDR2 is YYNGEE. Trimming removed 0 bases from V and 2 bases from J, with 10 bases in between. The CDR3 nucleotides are TGTGCCAGCAGCGTAGAGGGGGGTTCCACAGATACGCAGTATTTT. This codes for CASSVEGGSTDTQYF.

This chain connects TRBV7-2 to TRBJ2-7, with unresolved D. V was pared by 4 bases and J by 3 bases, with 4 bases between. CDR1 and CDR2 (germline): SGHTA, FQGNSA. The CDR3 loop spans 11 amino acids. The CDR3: CASSSHYEQYF. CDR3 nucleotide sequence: TGTGCCAGCAGCTCCCACTACGAGCAGTACTTC.

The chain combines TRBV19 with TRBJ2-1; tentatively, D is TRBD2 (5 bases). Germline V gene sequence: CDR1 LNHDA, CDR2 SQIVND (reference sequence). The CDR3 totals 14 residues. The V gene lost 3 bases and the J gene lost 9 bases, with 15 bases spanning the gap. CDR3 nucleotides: TGTGCCAGTAGTATCAGGCTAGCCGTCGGTGAGCAGTTCTTC. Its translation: CASSIRLAVGEQFF.

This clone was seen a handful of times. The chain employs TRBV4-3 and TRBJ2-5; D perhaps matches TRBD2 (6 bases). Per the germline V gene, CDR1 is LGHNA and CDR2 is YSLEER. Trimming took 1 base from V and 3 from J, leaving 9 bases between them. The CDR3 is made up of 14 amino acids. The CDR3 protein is CASSQVGLEETQYF. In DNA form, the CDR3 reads TGCGCCAGCAGCCAAGTGGGACTCGAAGAGACCCAGTACTTC.

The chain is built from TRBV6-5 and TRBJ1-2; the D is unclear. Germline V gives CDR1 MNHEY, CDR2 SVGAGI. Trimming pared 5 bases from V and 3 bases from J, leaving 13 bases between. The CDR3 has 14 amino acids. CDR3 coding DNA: TGTGCCAGCAGTCGCAGCAGAGACTACTATGGCTACACCTTC. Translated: CASSRSRDYYGYTF.

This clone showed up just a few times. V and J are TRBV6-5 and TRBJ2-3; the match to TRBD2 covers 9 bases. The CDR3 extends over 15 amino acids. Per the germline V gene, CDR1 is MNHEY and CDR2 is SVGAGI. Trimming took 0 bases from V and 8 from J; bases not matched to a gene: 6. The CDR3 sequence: CASSYSTSGQGTQYF. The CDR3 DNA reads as TGTGCCAGCAGTTACTCGACTAGCGGCCAAGGTACGCAGTATTTT.

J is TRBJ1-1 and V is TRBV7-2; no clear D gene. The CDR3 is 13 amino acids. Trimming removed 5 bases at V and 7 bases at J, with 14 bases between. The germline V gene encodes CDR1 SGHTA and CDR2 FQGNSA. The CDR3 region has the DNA TGTGCCAGCAGCCCCATCGGGATTGGTGAAGCTTTCTTT. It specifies CASSPIGIGEAFF.

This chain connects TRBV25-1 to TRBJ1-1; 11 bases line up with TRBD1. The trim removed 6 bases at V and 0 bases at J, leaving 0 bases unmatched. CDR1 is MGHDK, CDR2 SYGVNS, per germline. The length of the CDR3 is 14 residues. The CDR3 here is CASRDRGLNTEAFF. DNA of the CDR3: TGTGCCAGCAGGGACAGGGGGCTGAACACTGAAGCTTTCTTT.

CDR3 loop: CASSFRDRGYSGANVLTF. CDR3 bases: TGTGCCAGTAGTTTCCGGGACAGGGGCTACTCTGGGGCCAACGTCCTGACTTTC. The J gene is TRBJ2-6, the V gene TRBV19, with 10 bases identical to TRBD1. CDR3 length: 18 residues. Trimming took 5 bases from V and 0 from J; bases not matched to a gene: 7. Per the germline V gene, CDR1 is LNHDA and CDR2 is SQIVND (reference sequence).

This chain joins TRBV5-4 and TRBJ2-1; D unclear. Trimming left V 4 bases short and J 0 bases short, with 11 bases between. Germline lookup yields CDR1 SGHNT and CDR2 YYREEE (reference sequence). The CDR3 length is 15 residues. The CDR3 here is CASSLGPSSYNEQFF. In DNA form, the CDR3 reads TGTGCCAGCAGCCTAGGACCGAGCTCCTACAATGAGCAGTTCTTC.

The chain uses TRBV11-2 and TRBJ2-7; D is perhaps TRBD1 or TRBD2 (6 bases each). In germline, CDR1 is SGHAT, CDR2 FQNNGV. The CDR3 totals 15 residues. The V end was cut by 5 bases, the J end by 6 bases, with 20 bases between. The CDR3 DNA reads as TGTGCCAGCAGCCCCCTCGCGGGACATTCTTCCGAGCAGTACTTC. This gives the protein CASSPLAGHSSEQYF.

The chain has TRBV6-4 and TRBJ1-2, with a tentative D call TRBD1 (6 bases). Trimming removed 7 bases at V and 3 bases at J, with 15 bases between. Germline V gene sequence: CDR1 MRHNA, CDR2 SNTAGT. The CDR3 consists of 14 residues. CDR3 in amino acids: CASNRGGLHYGYTF. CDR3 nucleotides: TGTGCCAGCAACAGAGGGGGTCTCCACTATGGCTACACCTTC.

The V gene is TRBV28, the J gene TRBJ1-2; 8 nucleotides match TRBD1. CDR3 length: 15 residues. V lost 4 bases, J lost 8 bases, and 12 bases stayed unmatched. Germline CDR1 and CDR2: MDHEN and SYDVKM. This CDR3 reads CASSSDRGFLWGYTF. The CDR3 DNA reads TGTGCCAGCAGTTCCGACAGGGGATTTTTATGGGGCTACACCTTC.

The CDR3 sequence is CASSKGLWSGEETQYF. CDR3 DNA: TGTGCCAGTAGTAAGGGCCTCTGGAGCGGGGAAGAGACCCAGTACTTC. The chain combines TRBV19 with TRBJ2-5; 7 positions match TRBD2. The J segment lost 3 bases and the V segment lost 4 bases, leaving 11 bases of the junction unmatched. The CDR3 sequence is 16 residues long. CDR1 LNHDA and CDR2 SQIVND come from the germline V gene (reference sequence).

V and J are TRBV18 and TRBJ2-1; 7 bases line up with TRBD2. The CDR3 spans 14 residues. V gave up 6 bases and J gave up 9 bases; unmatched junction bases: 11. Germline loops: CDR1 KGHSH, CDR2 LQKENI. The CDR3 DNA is TGTGCCAGCTCCTCCTCTCGACTAGCCGGTGAGCAGTTCTTC. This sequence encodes CASSSSRLAGEQFF.

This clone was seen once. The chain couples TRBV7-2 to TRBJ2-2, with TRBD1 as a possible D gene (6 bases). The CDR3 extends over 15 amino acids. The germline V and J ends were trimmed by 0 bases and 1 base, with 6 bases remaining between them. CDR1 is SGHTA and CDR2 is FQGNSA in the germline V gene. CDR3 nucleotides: TGTGCCAGCAGCTTAGCACAGGGGAACACCGGGGAGCTGTTTTTT. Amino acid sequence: CASSLAQGNTGELFF.

CDR3 sequence: CASSPPGVGSYEQYF. The CDR3 coding sequence is TGTGCCAGCTCACCACCAGGAGTGGGATCCTACGAGCAGTACTTC. The chain carries TRBV18 and TRBJ2-5; D call uncertain. The J call is doubtful: the DNA matches TRBJ2-7 better. This CDR3 is built from 15 residues. Germline V gene sequence: CDR1 KGHSH, CDR2 LQKENI.

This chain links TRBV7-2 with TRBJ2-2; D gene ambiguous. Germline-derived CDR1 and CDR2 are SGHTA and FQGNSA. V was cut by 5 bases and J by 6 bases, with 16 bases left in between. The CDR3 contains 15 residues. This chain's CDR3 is CASSVKSVGPGELFF. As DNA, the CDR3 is TGTGCCAGCAGCGTCAAGAGCGTCGGCCCCGGGGAGCTGTTTTTT.

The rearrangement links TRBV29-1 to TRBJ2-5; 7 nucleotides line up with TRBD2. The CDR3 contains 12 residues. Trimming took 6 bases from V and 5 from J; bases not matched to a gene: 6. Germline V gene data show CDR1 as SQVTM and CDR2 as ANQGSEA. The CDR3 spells CSVSGGGETQYF. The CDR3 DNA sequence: TGCAGCGTATCGGGGGGAGGGGAGACCCAGTACTTC.

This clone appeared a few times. The chain's CDR3 is CASSLEYKQYF. In nucleotides, the CDR3 is TGTGCCAGCAGCTTAGAGTACAAGCAGTACTTC. The chain has TRBV11-2 and TRBJ2-7; D not certain. The CDR3 is 11 amino acids. Trimming took off 0 bases at V and 8 bases at J, with 5 bases between the two ends. CDR1 SGHAT and CDR2 FQNNGV come from the germline V gene.

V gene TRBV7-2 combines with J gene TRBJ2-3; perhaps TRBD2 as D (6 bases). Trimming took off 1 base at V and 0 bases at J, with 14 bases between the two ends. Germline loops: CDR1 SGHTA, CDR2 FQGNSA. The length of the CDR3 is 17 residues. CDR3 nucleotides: TGTGCCAGCAGCTTAGGGTCCGGGACTCGGAGCACAGATACGCAGTATTTT. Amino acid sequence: CASSLGSGTRSTDTQYF.